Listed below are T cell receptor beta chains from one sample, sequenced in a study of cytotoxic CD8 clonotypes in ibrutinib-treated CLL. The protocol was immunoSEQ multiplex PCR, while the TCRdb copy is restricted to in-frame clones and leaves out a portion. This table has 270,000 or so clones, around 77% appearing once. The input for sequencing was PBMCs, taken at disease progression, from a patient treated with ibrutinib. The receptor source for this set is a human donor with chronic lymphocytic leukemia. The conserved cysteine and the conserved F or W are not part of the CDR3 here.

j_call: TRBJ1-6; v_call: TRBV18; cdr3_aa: ASSRDIGRDTDSPLH
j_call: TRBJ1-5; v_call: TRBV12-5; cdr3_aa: ASGPGTGWASNQPQH
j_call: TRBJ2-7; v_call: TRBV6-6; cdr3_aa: ASSGTWGEYEQY
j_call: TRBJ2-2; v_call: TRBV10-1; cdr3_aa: ASSLRTGLNTGELF
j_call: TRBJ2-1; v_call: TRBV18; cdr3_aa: ASSPRGGGAYYNEQF
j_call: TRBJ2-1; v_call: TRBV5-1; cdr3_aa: ASSLGVRASAENNEQF
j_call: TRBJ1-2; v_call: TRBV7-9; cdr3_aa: ASSFRNRDRGRLNYGYT
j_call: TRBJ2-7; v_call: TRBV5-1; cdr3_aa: ASSLTGGEYEQY
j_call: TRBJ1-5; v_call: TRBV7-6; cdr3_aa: ASSLTGPHQPQH
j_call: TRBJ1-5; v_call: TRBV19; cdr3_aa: ASSITGNNQPQH
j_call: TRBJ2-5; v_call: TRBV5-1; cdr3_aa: ASSWTSGEETQY
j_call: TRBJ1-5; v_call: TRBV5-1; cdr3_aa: ASSLDTLGQPQH
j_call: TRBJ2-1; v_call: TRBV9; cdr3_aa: ASSLGLAGVEQF
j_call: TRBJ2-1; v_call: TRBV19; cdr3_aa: ASSIMPGAADYNEQF
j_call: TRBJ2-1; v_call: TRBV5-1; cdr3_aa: ASSEGAEQF
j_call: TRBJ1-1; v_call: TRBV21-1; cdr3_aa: ASSKTGGSEAF
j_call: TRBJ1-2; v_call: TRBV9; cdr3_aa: ASSVAWGQVFSDGYT
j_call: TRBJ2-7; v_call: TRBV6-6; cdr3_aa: ASSYSFGGWYEQY
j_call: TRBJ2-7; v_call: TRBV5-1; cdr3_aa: ASSLRQGSPYEQY
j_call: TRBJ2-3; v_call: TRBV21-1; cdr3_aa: ASTPGDTQY
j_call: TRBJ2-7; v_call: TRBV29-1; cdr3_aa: SVEVQGSSYEQY
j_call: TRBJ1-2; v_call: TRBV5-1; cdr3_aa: ASSLHGANYGYT
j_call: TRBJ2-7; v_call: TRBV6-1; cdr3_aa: ASSLQGENEQY
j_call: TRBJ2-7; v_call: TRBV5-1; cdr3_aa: ASSHGGITELIYEQY
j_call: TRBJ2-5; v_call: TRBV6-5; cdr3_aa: ASSQRGGQETQY
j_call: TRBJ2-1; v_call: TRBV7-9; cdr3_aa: ASSPFRGYEQF
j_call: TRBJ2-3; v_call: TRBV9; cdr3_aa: ASSVGDTSGSYADTQY
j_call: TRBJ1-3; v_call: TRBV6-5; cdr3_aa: ASTKGNTIY
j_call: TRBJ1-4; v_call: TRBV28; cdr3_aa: AIGRAGWNEKLF
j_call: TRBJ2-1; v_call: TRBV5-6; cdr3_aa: ASSSRRGVALLV
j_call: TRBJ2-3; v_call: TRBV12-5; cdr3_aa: ASGRGQVTDTQY
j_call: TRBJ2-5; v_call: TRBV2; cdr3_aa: ASKGKGEETQY
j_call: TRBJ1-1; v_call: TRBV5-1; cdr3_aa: ASSSGGRENTEAF
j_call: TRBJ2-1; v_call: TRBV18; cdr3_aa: ASSPQTSAGVGYNEQF
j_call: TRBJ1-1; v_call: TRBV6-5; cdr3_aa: ASSYNAPVRTEAF
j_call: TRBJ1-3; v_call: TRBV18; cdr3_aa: ASSPRRDPSSGNTIY
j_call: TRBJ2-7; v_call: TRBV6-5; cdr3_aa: ASSRGRWSYEQY
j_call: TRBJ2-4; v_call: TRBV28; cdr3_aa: ASGTVYGLVAKNIQY
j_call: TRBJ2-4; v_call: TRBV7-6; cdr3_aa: ASSPGLAGGLAKNIQY
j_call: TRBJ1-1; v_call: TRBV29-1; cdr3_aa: SVSGGGGPEAF
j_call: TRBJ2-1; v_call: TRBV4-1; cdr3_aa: ASTGTSTLDEQF
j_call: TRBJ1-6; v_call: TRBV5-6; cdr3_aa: ASSLVGQGYNSPLH
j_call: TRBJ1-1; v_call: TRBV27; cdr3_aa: ASSLVRFFWNTEAF
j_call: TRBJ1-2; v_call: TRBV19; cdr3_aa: ASKDRGDYGYT
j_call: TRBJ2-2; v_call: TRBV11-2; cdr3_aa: ASSLDAFTGELF
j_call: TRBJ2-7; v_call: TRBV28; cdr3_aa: ASSSGAQEQY
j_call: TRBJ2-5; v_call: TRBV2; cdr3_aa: ASSNRARGETQY
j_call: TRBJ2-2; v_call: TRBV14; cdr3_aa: ASSPRVAGQDTGELF
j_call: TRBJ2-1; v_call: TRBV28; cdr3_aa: ASSVLGTSGSYNEQF
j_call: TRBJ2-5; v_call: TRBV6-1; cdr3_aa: ASRRTGQETQY
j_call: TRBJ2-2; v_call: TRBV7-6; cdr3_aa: ASSQYNTGELF